This TCR beta chain was sequenced for a study of cytotoxic CD8 clonotypes in ibrutinib-treated CLL. Study context: Outcomes included approximately 25 partial and 2 complete responses; after median roughly six years, approximately 14 stayed remitted and some 12 progressed. Response samples followed a median 12 months of treatment, range 6 to 36. Findings of the study overall: Sampling schedules were unmatched across sustained-remission and progressing patients.

The J segment lost 11 bases and the V segment lost 5 bases, leaving 6 bases of the junction unmatched. The CDR3 contains 14 residues. Per germline, CDR1 MNHEY and CDR2 SVGAGI. This clone has only a few counts. Its antigen remains unknown. Libraries were prepared by immunoSEQ multiplex PCR; TCRdb keeps only in-frame clonotypes and omits some of them. The sample shows 150,000 to 200,000 clones, roughly 90% of them seen only once. This chain links TRBV6-5 with TRBJ2-1; 13 nucleotides align to TRBD2. The sequence was collected from a human donor with chronic lymphocytic leukemia. The sequencing here drew on PBMCs, taken at disease progression, from a patient treated with ibrutinib. The CDR3 region is CASSGTGTSGKQFF. Here the CDR3 DNA reads TGTGCCAGCAGTGGAACCGGGACTAGCGGGAAGCAGTTCTTC.